This T cell receptor beta chain was obtained from a study of blood T cell repertoires in COVID-19. Study summary: T cells, B-cell-depleted T cells, or PBMCs supplied cDNA or gDNA.

Original methodology: Nucleated cell number was recorded as an estimate derived from reference gene primer amplification. Method: immunoSEQ multiplex PCR; TCRdb's copy keeps in-frame clones and lacks some. V, J and clone size were drawn from that table, and D and trimming were deduced from the DNA. There are approximately 260,000 clones in the sample; roughly 90% occur only once, and approximately 2% lies in the top ten. Clinical history reported by participants formed the basis on which cohorts were assigned. Either two negative PCRs, clearance, or symptom resolution qualified Cohort 3 donors as recovered. The germline CDR1 and CDR2 sequences are SSHAT and FNYEAQ (reference sequence). This CDR3 comprises 15 residues. Turning to this clone: One end of the junction is discordant with germline, which a read error may explain.

This sequence originates from a woman aged 60-70 years who had recovered from COVID-19. The gene calls are TRBV7-7 and TRBJ2-1; 8 bases match TRBD2. The sample comprised PBMCs or T cells enriched from blood (not recorded which). CDR3 sequence reads: CASSLSGTPSSEQFF. CDR3 DNA sequence: TGTGCTAGCAGTCTTAGCGGGACTCCTAGTAGTGAGCAGTTCTTC.